One sample yielded the 25 T cell receptor beta chains listed below, sequenced in a study of cytomegalovirus exposure and HLA in healthy donors. The PCR used 60 Vbeta and 13 Jbeta primers. The data were produced by immunoSEQ multiplex PCR, yet TCRdb's version contains in-frame clones alone and is incomplete. The table lists 120,000 or so clones, 80% of them singletons. Sequenced material: PBMCs. These receptors were taken from a man aged 25-45 years in good health and CMV-seronegative.

The rearrangement joins TRBV5-4 to TRBJ2-1; D is possibly TRBD1 (5 bases). The germline V gene encodes CDR1 SGHNT and CDR2 YYREEE (reference sequence). Trimming stripped 0 bases from V and 2 bases from J, with 9 bases between. The length of the CDR3 is 15 residues. As DNA, the CDR3 is TGTGCCAGCAGCTTGGACAGGCCCACCTACAATGAGCAGTTCTTC. This translates into CASSLDRPTYNEQFF.

A note on this clone: The junction departs from germline at one end; a sequencing error may be responsible. The rearrangement links TRBV7-9 to TRBJ2-7; the D is unclear. Germline V gene data show CDR1 as SEHNR and CDR2 as FQNEAQ (reference sequence). This CDR3 contains 12 residues. CDR3 in amino acids: CSSTDSVYEQYF. The CDR3 nucleotides are TGTTCCAGCACTGATTCGGTATACGAGCAGTACTTC.

The chain carries TRBV4-1 and TRBJ1-4; 8 nucleotides match TRBD1. CDR3 length equals 15 residues. V lost 5 bases, J lost 3 bases, and 5 bases stayed unmatched. Germline-derived CDR1 and CDR2 are MGHRA and YSYEKL. The CDR3 reads CASSILQGANEKLFF. The CDR3, as DNA: TGCGCCAGCAGCATCCTACAGGGGGCTAATGAAAAACTGTTTTTT.

With respect to this clone: At one boundary the junction diverges from the germline segment, which might be a read error. The V gene is TRBV4-3, the J gene TRBJ2-6, with D possibly being TRBD1 (5 bases). Germline V gene sequence: CDR1 LGHNA, CDR2 YSLEER. The CDR3 has 16 residues. In nucleotides, the CDR3 is TGCGCCAGCAGCCAAGATGAGTACTCTGGGGCCAACGGCCTGACTTTC. Translating gives CASSQDEYSGANGLTF.

The V and J genes are TRBV5-1 and TRBJ2-2; TRBD1 matches at 7 bases. The CDR3 length is 15 residues. Germline-derived CDR1 and CDR2 are SGHRS and YFSETQ. Losses at the gene ends were 4 bases for V and 4 bases for J; bases not matched to a gene: 7. The CDR3 DNA reads TGCGCCAGCAGCGGGGGACAGAGGGGCACCGGGGAGCTGTTTTTT. This gives the protein CASSGGQRGTGELFF.

This chain uses TRBV25-1 with TRBJ1-2, with 9 bases that match TRBD1. Per germline, CDR1 MGHDK and CDR2 SYGVNS. The ends lost 7 bases at V and 4 bases at J; junction bases unmatched: 13. The CDR3 covers 16 residues. Here the CDR3 reads CASNPGTGRVGYGYTF. For the CDR3, the DNA is TGTGCCAGCAATCCCGGGACAGGGAGAGTCGGCTATGGCTACACCTTC.

The count of this clone is one. The rearrangement links TRBV7-2 to TRBJ1-2; tentatively, D is TRBD1 (5 bases). The CDR3 loop spans 13 amino acids. The V end lost 5 bases, the J end lost 3 bases, and 10 bases lay between the germline ends. The V gene's germline CDR1 is SGHTA and CDR2 FQGNSA. CDR3 region: CASSPGSYYGYTF. The CDR3 DNA follows: TGTGCCAGCAGCCCAGGGTCATACTATGGCTACACCTTC.

The rearrangement joins TRBV29-1 to TRBJ2-5, with 9 bases matching TRBD1. Per the germline V gene, CDR1 is SQVTM and CDR2 is ANQGSEA. J gave up 5 bases and V 4 bases, and 5 bases lay outside the gene matches. There are 13 residues in the CDR3. The CDR3 sequence: CSVAGTGIETQYF. The CDR3 coding sequence is TGCAGCGTTGCCGGGACAGGGATTGAGACCCAGTACTTC.

This clone has a handful of counts. This rearrangement joins TRBV27 to TRBJ1-1, with D tentatively TRBD1 (6 bases). Germline CDR1 and CDR2: MNHEY and SMNVEV (reference sequence). The CDR3 runs to 14 residues. V was pared by 5 bases and J by 5 bases, with 15 bases between. The CDR3 coding sequence is TGTGCCAGCAGTATCACAGGGAGAGGGACTGAAGCTTTCTTT. It is translated as CASSITGRGTEAFF.

V gene TRBV11-2 combines with J gene TRBJ2-3; 9 nucleotides agree with TRBD1. The CDR3 has 16 residues. Germline CDR1 reads SGHAT; CDR2 reads FQNNGV. V lost 4 bases and J lost 2; bases outside the gene matches: 7. The CDR3 loop is CASSYPDRGNTDTQYF. In DNA, the CDR3 is TGTGCCAGCAGCTACCCGGACAGGGGTAACACAGATACGCAGTATTTT.

The chain employs TRBV4-1 and TRBJ1-1; D is uncertain. Germline assignment: CDR1 MGHRA and CDR2 YSYEKL. V dropped 4 bases and J dropped 0 bases, with 15 bases sitting between them. The CDR3 sequence is 16 residues long. As DNA, the CDR3 is TGCGCCAGCAGCCCCCTCCAAGGCGGCATGAACACTGAAGCTTTCTTT. As protein: CASSPLQGGMNTEAFF.

Comment on this clone: Compared with germline, one end of the junction differs, possibly owing to a read error. At the DNA level, this CDR3 is encoded by other sequences in the same sample as well. The V gene is TRBV29-1, the J gene TRBJ1-1; tentatively, D is TRBD1 (5 bases). The CDR3 is 15 amino acids. Germline values: CDR1 SQVTM, CDR2 ANQGSEA. CDR3 loop: CSVAPRQRANTEAFF. The CDR3 DNA is TGCAGCGTGGCCCCCCGACAGAGAGCGAACACTGAAGCCTTCTTT.

This chain connects TRBV6-5 to TRBJ1-2, with D hard to call. Germline V CDR1 and CDR2: MNHEY, SVGAGI. The V and J ends lost 4 bases and 8 bases respectively, with 20 bases between them. CDR3 length equals 15 residues. The CDR3: CASSSRETFPGGYTF. Here the CDR3 DNA reads TGTGCCAGCAGTTCTCGGGAGACATTCCCGGGGGGCTACACCTTC.

This rearrangement joins TRBV2 to TRBJ2-4; D call uncertain. Trimming took off 1 base at V and 0 bases at J, with 4 bases between the two ends. Per the germline V gene, CDR1 is SNHLY and CDR2 is FYNNEI. This CDR3 region has 14 residues. The CDR3 spells CASSEDRAKNIQYF. The CDR3 DNA reads TGTGCCAGCAGTGAAGACAGAGCCAAAAACATTCAGTACTTC.

The J gene is TRBJ2-1, the V gene TRBV7-2; TRBD2 agrees at 9 bases. With 3 bases clipped from V and 0 bases from J, the junction kept 6 bases outside the gene matches. This CDR3 has 17 residues. Looked up from germline, CDR1 is SGHTA and CDR2 is FQGNSA. This CDR3 is CASSFFLAGSSYNEQFF. The CDR3 DNA is TGTGCCAGCAGCTTTTTCCTAGCGGGGAGCTCCTACAATGAGCAGTTCTTC.

V gene TRBV5-3 combines with J gene TRBJ1-3; the D is unclear. TRBV5-3 is classed as an ORF, of uncertain function. The ends were cut back, 4 bases at V and 0 bases at J, with 8 bases in the middle. This CDR3 region has 14 residues. CDR3 in amino acids: CARSQQFSGNTIYF. The CDR3 bases are TGTGCCAGAAGCCAACAGTTCTCTGGAAACACCATATATTTT.

V is TRBV25-1 and J is TRBJ1-6; D is perhaps TRBD1 (5 bases). The CDR3 runs 13 residues. The germline V gene encodes CDR1 MGHDK and CDR2 SYGVNS. V was trimmed by 6 bases and J by 3 bases, leaving 6 bases between them. Here the CDR3 reads CASRDNYNSPLHF. For the CDR3, the DNA is TGTGCCAGCAGGGACAACTATAATTCACCCCTCCACTTT.

The V gene is TRBV27, the J gene TRBJ2-3; 8 nucleotides agree with TRBD2. The CDR3 totals 14 residues. Losses at the gene ends were 8 bases for V and 4 bases for J; bases not matched to a gene: 8. CDR1 MNHEY and CDR2 SMNVEV come from the germline V gene (reference sequence). The CDR3 sequence is CASGTRTGSDTQYF. In nucleotides, the CDR3 is TGTGCCAGCGGGACTAGGACCGGGTCAGATACGCAGTATTTT.

The V gene is TRBV2, the J gene TRBJ2-1; 9 bases fit TRBD2. The ends lost 4 bases at V and 0 bases at J; junction bases unmatched: 1. The germline V gene has CDR1 SNHLY and CDR2 FYNNEI. CDR3 length: 15 residues. CDR3 nucleotides: TGTGCCAGCAGTGTTAGCGGGGGCTCCTACAATGAGCAGTTCTTC. Its translation: CASSVSGGSYNEQFF.

This clone has a single count. V gene TRBV19 combines with J gene TRBJ2-3; TRBD2 might be the D (5 bases). In germline, CDR1 is LNHDA, CDR2 SQIVND (reference sequence). V was clipped by 4 bases and J by 3 bases, with 20 bases between them. This CDR3 has 17 residues. CDR3: CASSTLLGSRGTDTQYF. Written as DNA, the CDR3 is TGTGCCAGTAGTACCCTCCTGGGGTCGAGAGGGACAGATACGCAGTATTTT.

This clone came up a few times. The rearrangement links TRBV7-2 to TRBJ2-7; TRBD2 aligns across 11 bases. The CDR3 runs to 16 residues. Trimming at V came to 0 bases and at J to 0 bases, leaving 1 base not matched to a gene. Germline V gene sequence: CDR1 SGHTA, CDR2 FQGNSA. CDR3 protein: CASSLASGGGSYEQYF. Here the CDR3 DNA reads TGTGCCAGCAGCTTAGCTAGCGGGGGGGGCTCCTACGAGCAGTACTTC.

J is TRBJ2-7 and V is TRBV5-1; D may be TRBD1 (5 bases). CDR3 length: 16 amino acids. V lost 0 bases, J lost 0 bases, and 13 bases lay in between. Germline-derived CDR1 and CDR2 are SGHRS and YFSETQ. CDR3 sequence (DNA): TGCGCCAGCAGCTTGGACCCCGGACATTACTCCTACGAGCAGTACTTC. It translates to CASSLDPGHYSYEQYF.

This clone was observed a handful of times. This chain links TRBV13 with TRBJ1-2, with 8 positions matching TRBD1. V lost 5 bases and J lost 8; bases outside the gene matches: 7. Germline lookup yields CDR1 PRHDT and CDR2 FYEKMQ (reference sequence). The CDR3 loop spans 13 amino acids. CDR3 DNA sequence: TGTGCCAGCAGCGGACAGGGCCACCTGGGCTACACCTTC. This codes for CASSGQGHLGYTF.

On this clone: An end of the junction differs from the germline gene, which may be a read error. The chain has TRBV30 and TRBJ2-1; weak D call: TRBD2 (6 bases). The germline gives CDR1 GTSNPN, CDR2 SVGIG (reference sequence). The length of the CDR3 is 14 residues. The CDR3 sequence is CAWSGGDDYNEQFF. The CDR3 region has the DNA TGTGCTTGGAGCGGAGGGGACGACTACAATGAGCAGTTCTTC.

The chain has TRBV5-5 and TRBJ2-1, with 9 bases fitting TRBD2. With 0 bases clipped from V and 9 bases from J, the junction kept 4 bases outside the gene matches. Germline CDR1 SGHKS, CDR2 YYEKEE (reference sequence). This CDR3 is 14 amino acids long. CDR3 coding DNA: TGTGCCAGCAGCTTGGGCGGGGGGGCCAGTGAGCAGTTCTTC. This translates into CASSLGGGASEQFF. Drawing the rest from reference TRBV5-5 and TRBJ2-1, the complete variable domain is DAGVTQSPTHLIKTRGQQVTLRCSPISGHKSVSWYQQVLGQGPQFIFQYYEKEERGRGNFPDRFSARQFPNYSSELNVNALLLGDSALYLCASSLGGGASEQFFGPGTRLTVL.